This is a list of T cell receptor beta chains from one sample in a study of T cells after yellow fever vaccination. TCRdb recomputed calls from the 5' RACE reads with MiXCR, one row per CDR3 protein. The table shows some 26,000 distinct CDR3 sequences, with 3% to 4% occurring only once. Sequences were derived from PBMCs, either bulk or a sorted T-cell subset (CD4+, CD8+, memory, or dextramer-sorted; not recorded which), sampled roughly seven weeks after the first yellow fever vaccination. Receptors were obtained from a man between 18 and 35 years old who received the YFV17D yellow fever vaccine. Each CDR3 is given with its conserved first and last residue. Each record gives: V gene, J gene, clone size, D gene, CDR3 DNA, CDR3 protein. The D gene is left open where the match is weak. Size is stated as how often the clone was seen (once, few, many) or a class if it is expanded.

V: TRBV7-6; J: TRBJ2-5; size: many; D: TRBD1; DNA: TGTGCCAGCAGCTTGGGACAGCAAGAGACCCAGTACTTC; CDR3: CASSLGQQETQYF
V: TRBV12-3/TRBV12-4; J: TRBJ2-7; size: medium-sized; D: TRBD1; DNA: TGTGCCAGCAGGCCTAACCGACAGGGTGTAGGGGACTACGAGCAGTACTTC; CDR3: CASRPNRQGVGDYEQYF
V: TRBV7-2; J: TRBJ2-3; size: many; D: TRBD2; DNA: TGTGCCGGAGCGGGGGCGAACACAGATACGCAGTATTTT; CDR3: CAGAGANTDTQYF
V: TRBV4-3; J: TRBJ2-5; size: many; D: .; DNA: TGCGCCAGCAGCCAAGGGGCGAAAGAGACCCAGTACTTC; CDR3: CASSQGAKETQYF
V: TRBV5-1; J: TRBJ2-5; size: many; D: .; DNA: TGCGCCAGCAGCTCAGGGGAAGCCGGGGAGACCCAGTACTTC; CDR3: CASSSGEAGETQYF
V: TRBV20-1; J: TRBJ1-6; size: many; D: .; DNA: TGCAGTGCTAGAAGGTCGGAGGGTTCACCCCTCCACTTT; CDR3: CSARRSEGSPLHF
V: TRBV20-1; J: TRBJ1-5; size: many; D: .; DNA: TGCAGTGCTCTTCTGGGGGTAAATCAGCCCCAGCATTTT; CDR3: CSALLGVNQPQHF
V: TRBV14; J: TRBJ2-3; size: many; D: .; DNA: TGTGCCAGCAGCTCTGCGGGGGATACGCAGTATTTT; CDR3: CASSSAGDTQYF
V: TRBV25-1; J: TRBJ2-3; size: many; D: TRBD1; DNA: TGTGCCAGCAGGAGGGGGACAGGCACAGATACGCAGTATTTT; CDR3: CASRRGTGTDTQYF
V: TRBV19; J: TRBJ1-5; size: many; D: .; DNA: TGTGCCAGTAGTGAAAACCCAGGGGCGCACCAGCCCCAGCATTTT; CDR3: CASSENPGAHQPQHF
V: TRBV6-5; J: TRBJ1-1; size: many; D: .; DNA: TGTGCCAGCAGGTCCCAGAGCACTGAAGCTTTCTTT; CDR3: CASRSQSTEAFF
V: TRBV10-3; J: TRBJ2-5; size: many; D: .; DNA: TGTGCCATCAGTGACCGGAAAACCACAGAGACCCAGTACTTC; CDR3: CAISDRKTTETQYF
V: TRBV7-2; J: TRBJ1-5; size: many; D: .; DNA: TGTGCCAGCAGCTCAGTGGGGCATCAGCCCCAGCATTTT; CDR3: CASSSVGHQPQHF
V: TRBV20-1; J: TRBJ1-5; size: many; D: .; DNA: TGCAGTGCTAGTTGGGGGAGCAATCAGCCCCAGCATTTT; CDR3: CSASWGSNQPQHF
V: TRBV2; J: TRBJ1-1; size: many; D: TRBD1; DNA: TGTGCCAGCAGTGAATCCCCCGGACAGGTCGTCACTGAAGCTTTCTTT; CDR3: CASSESPGQVVTEAFF
V: TRBV4-1; J: TRBJ2-1; size: many; D: .; DNA: TGCGCCAGCAGCCAAGGCCCTCTCTATCAGGGGCAGTTCTTC; CDR3: CASSQGPLYQGQFF
V: TRBV27; J: TRBJ1-6; size: many; D: TRBD1; DNA: TGTGCCAGCAGTATTAGGGGACAGGTTGGGTCACCCCTCCACTTT; CDR3: CASSIRGQVGSPLHF
V: TRBV5-6; J: TRBJ1-6; size: many; D: .; DNA: TGTGCCAGCAGCCCCCGATTTAATTCACCCCTCCACTTT; CDR3: CASSPRFNSPLHF
V: TRBV20-1; J: TRBJ2-3; size: many; D: .; DNA: TGCAGTGCCACCGACGCCACAGATACGCAGTATTTT; CDR3: CSATDATDTQYF
V: TRBV6-1; J: TRBJ2-4; size: many; D: .; DNA: TGTGCCAGCAGTGAAGCTCTAGCAGTACGACTCCCCAAAAACATTCAGTACTTC; CDR3: CASSEALAVRLPKNIQYF
V: TRBV7-2; J: TRBJ2-1; size: many; D: .; DNA: TGTGCCAGCAGCTTAGTATTAGGGAGTAATGAGCAGTTCTTC; CDR3: CASSLVLGSNEQFF
V: TRBV27; J: TRBJ1-5; size: many; D: TRBD1; DNA: TGTGCCAGCAGTTTCCAGGGACAGAGCAATCAGCCCCAGCATTTT; CDR3: CASSFQGQSNQPQHF
V: TRBV25-1; J: TRBJ2-1; size: many; D: TRBD1; DNA: TGTGCCAGCAGTGGACCCACAGGGGGGTCGGCCCGCCAGTTCTTC; CDR3: CASSGPTGGSARQFF
V: TRBV20-1; J: TRBJ2-7; size: many; D: .; DNA: TGCAGTGCCACTACCTTCTACGAGCAGTACTTC; CDR3: CSATTFYEQYF
V: TRBV7-2; J: TRBJ2-5; size: medium-sized; D: TRBD2; DNA: TGTGCCAGCAGCCCAACCGGGACTAGTCGGGAGACCCAGTACTTC; CDR3: CASSPTGTSRETQYF
V: TRBV11-3; J: TRBJ1-1; size: many; D: .; DNA: TGTGCCAGCAGCACGGGCGGTTCGGACACTGAAGCTTTCTTT; CDR3: CASSTGGSDTEAFF
V: TRBV12-3/TRBV12-4; J: TRBJ1-5; size: medium-sized; D: .; DNA: TGTGCCAGCAGTTTGTCGGGGTCGGGCAATCAGCCCCAGCATTTT; CDR3: CASSLSGSGNQPQHF
V: TRBV6-5; J: TRBJ2-2; size: many; D: .; DNA: TGTGCCAGCAGTTACGGTCTAGCGACCACCGGGGAGCTGTTTTTT; CDR3: CASSYGLATTGELFF